This TCR beta chain was sequenced in a study of CD8 T cells in Susac syndrome. Reverse transcription of roughly 0.45 to 1 ug RNA used random hexamers. The TCR beta CDR3 was amplified by immunoSEQ multiplex PCR across 54 Vbeta, 13 Jbeta. TCRdb independently ran MiXCR on the immunoSEQ multiplex PCR reads; one entry per CDR3 protein. The sample contains 100,000 to 150,000 distinct CDR3 sequences, 85% to 95% of which appear only once. Sequencing of TCR beta drew on CD8+ and CD4+ T cells from blood. Treatment-naive patients with stable or active relapsing-remitting disease were the multiple sclerosis controls. The CD8+ and CD4+ T cells were isolated magnetically using a negative isolation approach, whereas the TEMRA cells were enriched by FACS. The germline V gene encodes CDR1 MNHNS and CDR2 SASEGT. This CDR3 is 12 amino acids long. The V end was cut by 5 bases, the J end by 4 bases, with 8 bases between.

Sequencing input: CD4+ T cells from PBMCs. The genes are TRBV6-1 and TRBJ1-1; D unresolved. The TCR comes from a human donor with multiple sclerosis. The CDR3 DNA sequence: TGTGCCAGCAGTTTCTGGGCCACTGAAGCTTTCTTT. Encoded protein: CASSFWATEAFF.